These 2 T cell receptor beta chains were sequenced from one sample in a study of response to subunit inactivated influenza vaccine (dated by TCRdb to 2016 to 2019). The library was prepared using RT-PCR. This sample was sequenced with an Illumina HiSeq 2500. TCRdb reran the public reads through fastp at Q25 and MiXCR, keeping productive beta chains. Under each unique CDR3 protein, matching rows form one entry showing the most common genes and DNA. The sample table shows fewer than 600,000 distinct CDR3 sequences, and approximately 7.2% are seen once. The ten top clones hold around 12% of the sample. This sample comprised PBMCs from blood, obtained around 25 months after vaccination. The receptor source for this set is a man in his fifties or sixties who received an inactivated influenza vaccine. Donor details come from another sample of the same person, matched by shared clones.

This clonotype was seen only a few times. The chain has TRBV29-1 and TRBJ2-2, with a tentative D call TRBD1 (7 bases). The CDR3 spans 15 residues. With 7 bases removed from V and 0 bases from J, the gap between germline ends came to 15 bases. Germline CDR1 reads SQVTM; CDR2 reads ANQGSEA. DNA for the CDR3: TGCAGCGCCGCCACAGGGGACTCGAACACCGGGGAGCTGTTTTTT. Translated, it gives CSAATGDSNTGELFF.

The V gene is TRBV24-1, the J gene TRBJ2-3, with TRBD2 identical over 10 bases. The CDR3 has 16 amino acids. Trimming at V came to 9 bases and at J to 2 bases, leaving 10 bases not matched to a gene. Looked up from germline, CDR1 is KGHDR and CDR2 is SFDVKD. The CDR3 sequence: CATAESLAGATDTQYF. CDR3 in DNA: TGTGCCACCGCAGAGAGTCTAGCGGGGGCCACAGATACGCAGTATTTT.